This TCR beta chain was found in a study of shared clonotypes between healthy human individuals. Study-wide results and limits: Clonotypes that were shared across a handful of donors made up around 5% of naive CD4 clonotypes.

The method was immunoSEQ multiplex PCR; TCRdb's version includes in-frame clones alone and lacks a portion of them. The repertoire holds 2.5 million or so clones, with more than 90% as singletons. Regarding this clone: No antigen is known for it.

Germline V lookup: CDR1 GTSNPN, CDR2 SVGIG (reference sequence). With 5 bases clipped from V and 0 bases from J, the junction kept 5 bases outside the gene matches. The CDR3 has 15 amino acids. The specimen was naive CD4+ T cells sorted from blood. Subset defined: CD45RA+ positively selected. The receptor's source is a man younger than 35 in good health. The gene calls are TRBV30 and TRBJ1-4, with 8 bases identical to TRBD1. CDR3 DNA sequence: TGTGCCTGGGGGACAGGCTTTGCAACTAATGAAAAACTGTTTTTT. It yields the protein CAWGTGFATNEKLFF. Supplemented by reference TRBV30 and TRBJ1-4, the full variable domain reads SQTIHQWPATLVQPVGSPLSLECTVEGTSNPNLYWYRQAAGRGLQLLFYSVGIGQISSEVPQNLSASRPQDRQFILSSKKLLLSDSGFYLCAWGTGFATNEKLFFGSGTQLSVL.